These 17 T cell receptor beta chains were sequenced from one sample in a study of blood T cells in healthy people across ages (dated by TCRdb to between 2015 and 2016). The library came from 5' RACE. Sequenced on an Illumina HiSeq 2500. The second PCR ran for roughly 7 to 12 cycles and used a J-beta primer mix along with a sample-barcoded 5' primer. Using fastp trimming at Q25 and MiXCR clonotype assembly, TCRdb reanalyzed the public sequencing data and kept in-frame beta chains. CDR3 protein duplicates are merged, each entry listing the most common genes and DNA. The sample table records 1,500,000 or so distinct CDR3 sequences; around 55% of these occur just once. 6.5% to 8.5% of the sample is in the top ten clones. The sample comprised blood. All receptors derive from a man aged 18 to 29 in good health.

The J gene is TRBJ2-2, the V gene TRBV11-2; 8 bases agree with TRBD1. Germline-derived CDR1 and CDR2 are SGHAT and FQNNGV. This CDR3 comprises 16 residues. Trimming removed 5 bases from V and 2 bases from J; junction bases left unmatched: 7. The chain's CDR3 is CASSPGQGPNTGELFF. The CDR3 coding sequence is TGTGCCAGCAGCCCCGGACAGGGCCCAAACACCGGGGAGCTGTTTTTT.

The rearrangement links TRBV5-6 to TRBJ2-1; 8 bases agree with TRBD2. The J call is uncertain, as TRBJ2-7 better fits the DNA end. Germline-derived CDR1 and CDR2 are SGHDT and YYEEEE. There are 15 residues in the CDR3. CDR3 amino acids: CASSLSRGVYNEQYF. DNA of the CDR3: TGTGCCAGCAGCTTGTCGCGGGGGGTCTACAATGAGCAGTACTTC.

The V gene is TRBV4-1, the J gene TRBJ2-7; possible D gene TRBD2, 6 bases. Germline CDR1 is MGHRA and CDR2 is YSYEKL. The CDR3 contains 16 residues. V lost 3 bases, J lost 1 base, and 16 bases lay in between. CDR3 nucleotide sequence: TGCGCCAGCAGCCAGGAAAAAGCGGGTGGTTCCTACGAGCAGTACTTC. Encoded protein: CASSQEKAGGSYEQYF.

V usage is TRBV15 and J usage is TRBJ2-5; D gene unclear. The CDR3 has 13 residues. The V end was cut by 5 bases, the J end by 4 bases, with 11 bases between. Germline CDR1 LNHNV, CDR2 YYDKDF (reference sequence). The CDR3 coding sequence is TGTGCCACCAGCCAAAATGCAGTAGAGACCCAGTACTTC. Translating gives CATSQNAVETQYF.

V is TRBV9 and J is TRBJ1-1; 12 bases map to TRBD1. The CDR3 has 16 amino acids. With V trimmed by 4 bases and J by 7 bases, 11 bases remained unmatched. Germline CDR1 SGDLS, CDR2 YYNGEE. CDR3 amino acids: CASSPGTGGCLGEAFF. For the CDR3, the DNA is TGTGCCAGCAGCCCGGGGACAGGGGGCTGCCTCGGTGAAGCTTTCTTT. The full variable domain, completed using reference TRBV9 and TRBJ1-1, is DSGVTQTPKHLITATGQRVTLRCSPRSGDLSVYWYQQSLDQGLQFLIQYYNGEERAKGNILERFSAQQFPDLHSELNLSSLELGDSALYFCASSPGTGGCLGEAFFGQGTRLTVV.

The chain links TRBV11-2 to TRBJ1-2; D possibly corresponds to TRBD1 (5 bases). The CDR3 length is 12 residues. Germline CDR1 is SGHAT and CDR2 is FQNNGV. Trimming removed 10 bases at V and 4 bases at J, with 13 bases between. The CDR3 nucleotides read TGTGCCAACAGGTCGGTAGCCTATGGCTACACCTTC. Its protein product is CANRSVAYGYTF.

V gene TRBV6-5 combines with J gene TRBJ2-1; a possible D gene is TRBD2 (6 bases). Trimming took off 6 bases at V and 0 bases at J, with 12 bases between the two ends. The CDR3 has 15 amino acids. Germline values: CDR1 MNHEY, CDR2 SVGAGI. The CDR3 is CASSQTSSSYNEQFF. CDR3 coding DNA: TGTGCCAGCAGCCAGACTAGTAGCTCCTACAATGAGCAGTTCTTC.

The chain combines TRBV5-1 with TRBJ2-7; TRBD1 agrees at 9 bases. The V and J ends lost 8 bases and 5 bases, in that order; junction bases with no gene match: 11. CDR3 length equals 14 residues. Germline V gene lookup returns CDR1 SGHRS and CDR2 YFSETQ. CDR3 sequence: CASKPGDRVNEQYF. In nucleotides, the CDR3 is TGCGCCAGTAAGCCCGGGGACAGGGTCAACGAGCAGTACTTC.

This clonotype was observed a handful of times. This rearrangement joins TRBV27 to TRBJ1-2; TRBD1 matches 7 bases. Trimming at V came to 4 bases and at J to 4 bases, leaving 9 bases not matched to a gene. The CDR3 extends over 15 amino acids. CDR1 and CDR2 (germline): MNHEY, SMNVEV (reference sequence). The CDR3 sequence is CASSSNGQATYGYTF. The CDR3 bases are TGTGCCAGCAGTTCTAACGGACAGGCCACCTATGGCTACACCTTC.

The sample holds one count of this clonotype. V usage is TRBV7-2 and J usage is TRBJ2-3; D is unclear. With 2 bases removed from V and 4 bases from J, the gap between germline ends came to 7 bases. Germline CDR1 and CDR2: SGHTA and FQGNSA. The CDR3 has 13 amino acids. The CDR3 region has the DNA TGTGCCAGCAGCTTATGGTGGGCAGATACGCAGTATTTT. Amino acids: CASSLWWADTQYF.

A word on this clonotype: A junction end diverges from the germline sequence, so it may reflect a read error. This chain links TRBV20-1 with TRBJ2-3, with 10 bases fitting TRBD1. The CDR3 totals 18 residues. Germline loops: CDR1 DFQATT, CDR2 SNEGSKA (reference sequence). The DNA of the CDR3 is TGCAGAGCTAGACAGGCCGGGCCGGGGACAGGGGCCACAGATACGCAGTATTTT. It encodes CRARQAGPGTGATDTQYF.

This chain links TRBV27 with TRBJ1-1, with D perhaps matching TRBD1 (6 bases). Per germline, CDR1 MNHEY and CDR2 SMNVEV (reference sequence). V was shortened by 1 base and J by 2 bases, with 17 bases between the two germline ends. The CDR3 has 17 residues. CDR3 bases: TGTGCCAGCAGTTTATGGGGAGGGGGGGGAACCAACACTGAAGCTTTCTTT. Translating gives CASSLWGGGGTNTEAFF.

In DNA, the CDR3 is TGTGCCAGCAGTTTATTACAGCGGGAGGTCTTTTCCTACGAGCAGTACTTC. Its translation is CASSLLQREVFSYEQYF. This rearrangement joins TRBV28 to TRBJ2-4, with TRBD2 matching over 9 bases. The DNA end favors TRBJ2-7, so the J call may be wrong. CDR1 and CDR2 from the germline V gene are MDHEN and SYDVKM. The CDR3 is 17 residues long.

The chain has TRBV9 and TRBJ2-3; 7 bases map to TRBD2. Germline V gene lookup returns CDR1 SGDLS and CDR2 YYNGEE. With 4 bases clipped from V and 0 bases from J, the junction kept 5 bases outside the gene matches. This CDR3 has 15 residues. This CDR3 is CASSFRGDSTDTQYF. CDR3 DNA sequence: TGTGCCAGCAGCTTCCGGGGGGATAGCACAGATACGCAGTATTTT.

V gene TRBV7-9 combines with J gene TRBJ2-5; a weak D match, TRBD1 (6 bases). This CDR3 region has 18 residues. Germline values: CDR1 SEHNR, CDR2 FQNEAQ (reference sequence). V lost 3 bases and J lost 2, with 22 bases in between. The CDR3, as DNA: TGTGCCAGCAGCTTTTTCGGCCACAGGGTAGCTGAGCAAGAGACCCAGTACTTC. Amino acids: CASSFFGHRVAEQETQYF.

V and J are TRBV15 and TRBJ2-3; a weak D match, TRBD2 (5 bases). Germline loops: CDR1 LNHNV, CDR2 YYDKDF (reference sequence). V gave up 1 base and J gave up 2 bases, with 10 bases separating them. The CDR3 runs to 15 residues. This CDR3 reads CATSRAGNPTDTQYF. Here the CDR3 DNA reads TGTGCCACCAGCAGAGCGGGGAACCCCACAGATACGCAGTATTTT.

V usage is TRBV7-9 and J usage is TRBJ2-3; 7 nucleotides match TRBD1. Germline V CDR1 and CDR2: SEHNR, FQNEAQ (reference sequence). The CDR3 is 14 residues long. With 5 bases clipped from V and 5 bases from J, the junction kept 7 bases outside the gene matches. In nucleotides, the CDR3 is TGTGCCAGCAGCCCGGTTCAGGGGGTAGATACGCAGTATTTT. Protein: CASSPVQGVDTQYF.